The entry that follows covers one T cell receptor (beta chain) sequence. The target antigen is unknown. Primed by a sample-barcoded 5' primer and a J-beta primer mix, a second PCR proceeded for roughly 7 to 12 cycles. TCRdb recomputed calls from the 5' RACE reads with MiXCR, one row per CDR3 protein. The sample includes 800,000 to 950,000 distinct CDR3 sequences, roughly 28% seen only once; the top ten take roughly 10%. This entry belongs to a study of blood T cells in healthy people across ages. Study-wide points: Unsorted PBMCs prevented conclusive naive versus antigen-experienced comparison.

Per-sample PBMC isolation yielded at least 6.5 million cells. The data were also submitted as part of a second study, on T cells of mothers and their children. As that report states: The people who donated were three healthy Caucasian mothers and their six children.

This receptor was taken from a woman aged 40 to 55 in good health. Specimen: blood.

The CDR3 is CASSYSNRLTANYGYTF. CDR3 DNA: TGTGCCAGCAGTTACTCGAACAGGCTGACAGCTAACTATGGCTACACCTTC. This chain links TRBV6-6 with TRBJ1-2; TRBD1 might be the D (5 bases). The CDR3 is 17 amino acids. CDR1 is MNHNY, CDR2 SVGAGI, per germline (reference sequence). Between the trimmed V and J ends, which lost 0 bases and 0 bases, there was a span of 14 bases.